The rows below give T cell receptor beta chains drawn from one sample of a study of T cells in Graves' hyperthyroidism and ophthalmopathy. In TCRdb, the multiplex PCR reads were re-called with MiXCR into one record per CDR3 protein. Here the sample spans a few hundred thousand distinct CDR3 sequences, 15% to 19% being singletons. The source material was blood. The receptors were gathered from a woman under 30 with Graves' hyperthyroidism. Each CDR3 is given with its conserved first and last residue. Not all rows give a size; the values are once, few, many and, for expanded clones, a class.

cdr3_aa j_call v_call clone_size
CASSLGQILFF TRBJ1-4 TRBV11-2 few
CSVEYLRERGYTF TRBJ1-2 TRBV29-1 NA
CAISENNEQFF TRBJ2-1 TRBV10-3 few
CASSWGQGASGYTF TRBJ1-2 TRBV5-1 few
CASSADRAGEAFF TRBJ1-1 TRBV2 many
CTSGRTSGSSYEQYF TRBJ2-7 TRBV28 NA
CASTLRQGDYSSPLHF TRBJ1-6 TRBV18 NA
CATSDLNTEAFF TRBJ1-1 TRBV24-1 many
CSVAPLGNTEAFF TRBJ1-1 TRBV29-1 NA
CASSYPHRVTGELFF TRBJ2-2 TRBV6-5 few
CASSLAGRRQETQYF TRBJ2-5 TRBV5-1 NA
CASSVSGGSYNEQFF TRBJ2-1 TRBV2 many
CASSLTPENYGYTF TRBJ1-2 TRBV7-2 many
CASSEWVPAGELFF TRBJ2-2 TRBV10-1 NA
CASSPTSTVTQYF TRBJ2-3 TRBV27 many
CASSLITGSEQYF TRBJ2-7 TRBV6-1 many
CASSLHGGGRQETQYF TRBJ2-5 TRBV7-8 many
CASSQDHNRDNYGYTF TRBJ1-2 TRBV4-1 many
CASTGEWTDTQYF TRBJ2-3 TRBV2 many
CASSSNGLAVLREQFF TRBJ2-1 TRBV13 NA
CASSTRTGWTEAFF TRBJ1-1 TRBV4-1 NA
CASSRDRDWNEQFF TRBJ2-1 TRBV2 many
CATSGLAHNEQFF TRBJ2-1 TRBV19 NA
CASTPEAQYNSPLHF TRBJ1-6 TRBV28 NA
CSAIQGWGTEAFF TRBJ1-1 TRBV20-1 NA
CASSLVGTGLGTEAFF TRBJ1-1 TRBV5-1 few
CASRPGTENTEAFF TRBJ1-1 TRBV6-1 many
CAIRGSSYEQYF TRBJ2-7 TRBV10-3 NA
CASSQDLGFNQPQHF TRBJ1-5 TRBV4-3 few
CSAKTGGYEQYF TRBJ2-7 TRBV20-1 NA
CASSEGIGDTGELFF TRBJ2-2 TRBV6-1 few
CASSFRQANSYNEQFF TRBJ2-1 TRBV5-1 few
CASTEPGGLYYGYTF TRBJ1-2 TRBV2 many
CASSQDRVIGQPQHF TRBJ1-5 TRBV6-1 many
CASSQGSNYGYTF TRBJ1-2 TRBV3-1 many
CSTSGTYNEQFF TRBJ2-1 TRBV20-1 few